The 15 T cell receptor beta chains reported below all come from one sample, sequenced in a study of OX40 agonist ivuxolimab in advanced cancers. Libraries were constructed by the immunoSEQ multiplex PCR assay. This immuneACCESS table, as held by TCRdb, lists in-frame sequences with V and J called but not all clones. Of the missing ones, under half trace to an unresolved V gene in checked studies; the others have no known cause. Counted in this sample were about 55,000 clones; around 85% of them appeared once. The ten largest clones capture about an eighth of the sample. The source material was CD4+ or CD8+ T cells sorted from blood, sampled in a trial of the OX40 agonist ivuxolimab. These receptor sequences come from an adult with an advanced solid tumor such as melanoma, head and neck, liver or kidney cancer.

CDR3 nucleotides: TGTGCCAGCAGTTTAAGCTGGGGGCGTACCGGGGAGCTGTTTTTT. This translates into CASSLSWGRTGELFF. The chain carries TRBV7-2 and TRBJ2-2; D may be TRBD1 (6 bases). The length of the CDR3 is 15 residues. Germline CDR1 is SGHTA and CDR2 is FQGNSA. V lost 6 bases and J lost 5, with 16 bases in between.

V gene TRBV28 combines with J gene TRBJ1-3; D gene ambiguous. Trimming pared 7 bases from V and 3 bases from J, leaving 7 bases between. Germline CDR1 reads MDHEN; CDR2 reads SYDVKM. The CDR3 length is 12 residues. CDR3 sequence reads: CASKSSGNTIYF. For the CDR3, the DNA is TGTGCCAGCAAAAGCAGTGGAAACACCATATATTTT.

This chain links TRBV18 with TRBJ1-5; D might be TRBD1 (6 bases). The CDR3 consists of 13 residues. Germline V lookup: CDR1 KGHSH, CDR2 LQKENI. Trimming shortened V by 8 bases and J by 6 bases, and 14 bases separated the two germline ends. CDR3 in amino acids: CASLTGLGQPQHF. The CDR3 DNA reads TGTGCCAGCCTAACAGGGTTGGGTCAGCCCCAGCATTTT.

This chain joins TRBV19 and TRBJ2-1, with D unresolved. The CDR3 spans 17 residues. The germline V gene encodes CDR1 LNHDA and CDR2 SQIVND (reference sequence). The germline V and J ends were trimmed by 1 base and 0 bases, with 13 bases remaining between them. The CDR3 DNA sequence: TGTGCCAGTAGTATAGGGCTCTATAGGCGCTCCTACAATGAGCAGTTCTTC. This sequence encodes CASSIGLYRRSYNEQFF.

V and J are TRBV19 and TRBJ2-5; TRBD2 matches at 15 bases. Unmatched junction bases numbered 7, after V lost 1 base and J lost 4 bases. The CDR3 runs 18 residues. CDR1 is LNHDA, CDR2 SQIVND, per germline (reference sequence). CDR3 sequence (DNA): TGTGCCAGTAGTATAGCCGCAAAGGGACTAGCGGGAGGAGAGACCCAGTACTTC. Protein: CASSIAAKGLAGGETQYF.

This clone was seen only once. The chain links TRBV19 to TRBJ2-2, with D perhaps being TRBD1 or TRBD2 (5 bases each). CDR1 LNHDA and CDR2 SQIVND come from the germline V gene (reference sequence). Trimming took 6 bases from V and 3 from J, leaving 11 bases between them. This CDR3 comprises 14 residues. The CDR3 here is CASRWGTDTGELFF. In DNA form, the CDR3 reads TGTGCCAGTAGGTGGGGGACCGACACCGGGGAGCTGTTTTTT.

CDR3 bases: TGCGCCAGCAGCCAGGCGGAGAGCTCCTACGAGCAGTACTTC. Protein sequence: CASSQAESSYEQYF. The rearrangement uses TRBV4-1 and TRBJ2-7, with no clear D. V was clipped by 3 bases and J by 0 bases, with 9 bases between them. The germline CDR1 and CDR2 sequences are MGHRA and YSYEKL. CDR3 length: 14 amino acids.

The rearrangement joins TRBV14 to TRBJ2-5, with unresolved D. Judging by the DNA end, TRBJ2-7 fits better; the J call may be wrong. This CDR3 contains 12 residues. Germline CDR1 reads SGHDN; CDR2 reads FVKESK. CDR3 residues: CASSQVGYEQYF. The DNA of the CDR3 is TGTGCCAGCAGCCAGGTAGGATACGAGCAGTACTTC.

The rearrangement joins TRBV5-1 to TRBJ1-4; 10 positions match TRBD1. The CDR3 contains 16 residues. Germline CDR1 is SGHRS and CDR2 is YFSETQ. J was trimmed by 3 bases and V by 4 bases; bases with no gene match: 6. Here the CDR3 DNA reads TGCGCCAGCAGCCGCCTCGACAGGGGGCCTAATGAAAAACTGTTTTTT. Its protein is CASSRLDRGPNEKLFF.

V gene TRBV15 combines with J gene TRBJ2-2; 12 bases align to TRBD2. V lost 5 bases and J lost 6; bases outside the gene matches: 4. There are 15 residues in the CDR3. The germline CDR1 and CDR2 sequences are LNHNV and YYDKDF (reference sequence). CDR3 DNA: TGTGCCACCAGCGGCCTAGCGGGAGGGCCCGGGGAGCTGTTTTTT. Its translation is CATSGLAGGPGELFF.

This chain joins TRBV25-1 and TRBJ1-1; D is undetermined. Trimming left V 5 bases short and J 0 bases short, with 4 bases between. This CDR3 spans 12 amino acids. Germline lookup yields CDR1 MGHDK and CDR2 SYGVNS. The CDR3 spells CASSRMNTEAFF. DNA of the CDR3: TGTGCCAGCAGTAGGATGAACACTGAAGCTTTCTTT.

This chain uses TRBV18 with TRBJ2-1, with 8 bases lining up with TRBD2. With 2 bases clipped from V and 7 bases from J, the junction kept 4 bases outside the gene matches. This CDR3 has 14 amino acids. In germline, CDR1 is KGHSH, CDR2 LQKENI. CDR3 bases: TGTGCCAGCTCACCAGCTAGCGGGCGTAATGAGCAGTTCTTC. This translates into CASSPASGRNEQFF.

This clone was detected only once. The chain couples TRBV9 to TRBJ2-2; D perhaps matches TRBD2 (5 bases). V lost 3 bases to trimming and J lost 9 bases, with 18 bases between them. The CDR3 loop spans 15 amino acids. From germline, CDR1 is SGDLS and CDR2 YYNGEE. The DNA of the CDR3 is TGTGCCAGCAGCGCAACCGGACTTCCGGGCCGGGAGCTGTTTTTT. Amino acids: CASSATGLPGRELFF.

The chain links TRBV5-1 to TRBJ1-4, with 7 bases lining up with TRBD1. V lost 3 bases, J lost 4 bases, and 3 bases stayed unmatched. This CDR3 contains 14 residues. Germline V lookup: CDR1 SGHRS, CDR2 YFSETQ. CDR3 in DNA: TGCGCCAGCAGCTCAGGGGGTGTTAATGAAAAACTGTTTTTT. Protein product: CASSSGGVNEKLFF.

The chain couples TRBV6-1 to TRBJ2-4; D might be TRBD2 (5 bases). Trimming removed 7 bases from V and 8 bases from J, with 18 bases in between. This CDR3 is 14 amino acids long. Germline CDR1 is MNHNS and CDR2 is SASEGT. The CDR3 DNA follows: TGTGCCAGCACTAGGACGGCCTCCGGGGACATTCAGTACTTC. Translated, it gives CASTRTASGDIQYF.